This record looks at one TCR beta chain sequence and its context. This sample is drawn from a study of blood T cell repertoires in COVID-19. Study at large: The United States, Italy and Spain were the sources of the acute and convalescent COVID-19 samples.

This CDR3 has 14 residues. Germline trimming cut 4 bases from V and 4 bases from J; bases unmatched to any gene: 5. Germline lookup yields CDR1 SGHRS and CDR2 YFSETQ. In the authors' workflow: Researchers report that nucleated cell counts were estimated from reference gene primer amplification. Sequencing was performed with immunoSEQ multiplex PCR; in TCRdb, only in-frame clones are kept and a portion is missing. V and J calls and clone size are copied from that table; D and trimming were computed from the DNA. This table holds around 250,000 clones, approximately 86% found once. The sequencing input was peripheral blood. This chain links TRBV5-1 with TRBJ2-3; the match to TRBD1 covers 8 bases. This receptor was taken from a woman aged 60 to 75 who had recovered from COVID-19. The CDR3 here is CASSPSTGADTQYF. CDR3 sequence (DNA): TGCGCCAGCAGCCCCTCGACAGGGGCAGATACGCAGTATTTT.